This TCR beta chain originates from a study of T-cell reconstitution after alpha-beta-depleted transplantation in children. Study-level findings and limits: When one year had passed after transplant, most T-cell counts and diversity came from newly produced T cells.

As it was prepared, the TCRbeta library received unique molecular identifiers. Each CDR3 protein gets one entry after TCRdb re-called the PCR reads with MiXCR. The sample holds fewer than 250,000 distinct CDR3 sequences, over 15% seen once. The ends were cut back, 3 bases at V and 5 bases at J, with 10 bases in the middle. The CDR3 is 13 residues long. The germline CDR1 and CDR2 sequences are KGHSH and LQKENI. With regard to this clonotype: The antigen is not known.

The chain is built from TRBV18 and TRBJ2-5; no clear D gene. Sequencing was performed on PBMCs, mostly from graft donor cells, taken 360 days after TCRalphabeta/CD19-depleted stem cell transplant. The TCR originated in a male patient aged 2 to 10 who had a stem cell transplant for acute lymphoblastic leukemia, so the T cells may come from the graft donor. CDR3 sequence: CASSPALDETQYF. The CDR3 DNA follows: TGTGCCAGCTCACCCGCACTTGACGAGACCCAGTACTTC.